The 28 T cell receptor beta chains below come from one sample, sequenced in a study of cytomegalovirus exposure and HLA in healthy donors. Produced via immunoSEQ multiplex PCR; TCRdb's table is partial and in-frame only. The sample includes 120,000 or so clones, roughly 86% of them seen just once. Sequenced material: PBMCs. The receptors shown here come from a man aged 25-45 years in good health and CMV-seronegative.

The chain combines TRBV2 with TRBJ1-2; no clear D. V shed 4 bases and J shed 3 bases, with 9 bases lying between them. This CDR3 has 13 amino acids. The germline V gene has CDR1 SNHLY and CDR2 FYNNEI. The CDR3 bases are TGTGCCAGCAGTGGGACTAGTGACTATGGCTACACCTTC. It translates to CASSGTSDYGYTF.

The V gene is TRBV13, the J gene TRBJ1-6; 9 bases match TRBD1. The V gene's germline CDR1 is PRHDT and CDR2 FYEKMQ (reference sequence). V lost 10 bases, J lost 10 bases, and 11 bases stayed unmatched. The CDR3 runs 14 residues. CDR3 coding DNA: TGTGCCAACTCTATAACAGGGGGCAAATCACCCCTCCACTTT. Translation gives CANSITGGKSPLHF. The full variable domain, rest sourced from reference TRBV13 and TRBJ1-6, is AAGVIQSPRHLIKEKRETATLKCYPIPRHDTVYWYQQGPGQDPQFLISFYEKMQSDKGSIPDRFSAQQFSDYHSELNMSSLELGDSALYFCANSITGGKSPLHFGNGTRLTVT.

CDR3 nucleotides: TGTGCCAGCAGCTTGGCCGCTGGCTACACCATATATTTT. Translating it yields CASSLAAGYTIYF. The rearrangement joins TRBV5-6 to TRBJ1-3; the D is unclear. V gave up 0 bases and J gave up 8 bases, with 9 bases separating them. This CDR3 has 13 residues. The germline V gene has CDR1 SGHDT and CDR2 YYEEEE.

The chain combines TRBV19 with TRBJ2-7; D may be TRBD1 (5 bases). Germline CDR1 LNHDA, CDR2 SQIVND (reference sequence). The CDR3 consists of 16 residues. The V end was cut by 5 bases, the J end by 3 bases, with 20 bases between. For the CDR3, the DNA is TGTGCCAGTAGTCTGCTGACAGTCGTATCTATCTACGAGCAGTACTTC. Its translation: CASSLLTVVSIYEQYF.

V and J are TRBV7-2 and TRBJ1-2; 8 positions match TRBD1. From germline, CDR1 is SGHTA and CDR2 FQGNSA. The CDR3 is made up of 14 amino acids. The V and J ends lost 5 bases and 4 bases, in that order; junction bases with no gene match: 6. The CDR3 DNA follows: TGTGCCAGCAGCCCCGGACAGGGTCCCTATGGCTACACCTTC. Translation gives CASSPGQGPYGYTF.

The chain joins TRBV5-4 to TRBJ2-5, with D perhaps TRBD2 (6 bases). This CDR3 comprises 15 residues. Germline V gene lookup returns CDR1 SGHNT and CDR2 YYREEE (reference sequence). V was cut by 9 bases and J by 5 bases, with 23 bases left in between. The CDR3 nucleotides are TGTGCCACCCAGGAAAGGGCGGGATTGAGGGAGACCCAGTACTTC. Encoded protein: CATQERAGLRETQYF.

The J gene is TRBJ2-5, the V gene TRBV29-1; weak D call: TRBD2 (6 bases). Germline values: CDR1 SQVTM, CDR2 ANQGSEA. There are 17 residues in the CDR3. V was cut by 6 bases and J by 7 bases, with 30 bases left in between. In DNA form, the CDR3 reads TGCAGCGTCAAATCCCGCCGCCGAGCGGAGGAGGGGTTGACCCAGTACTTC. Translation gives CSVKSRRRAEEGLTQYF.

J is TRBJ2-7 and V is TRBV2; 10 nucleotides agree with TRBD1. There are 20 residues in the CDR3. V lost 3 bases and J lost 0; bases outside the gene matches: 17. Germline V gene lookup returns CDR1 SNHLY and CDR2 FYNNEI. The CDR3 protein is CASSEEDIPGQGTSSYEQYF. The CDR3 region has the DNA TGTGCCAGCAGTGAGGAGGACATCCCGGGACAGGGGACCAGCTCCTACGAGCAGTACTTC.

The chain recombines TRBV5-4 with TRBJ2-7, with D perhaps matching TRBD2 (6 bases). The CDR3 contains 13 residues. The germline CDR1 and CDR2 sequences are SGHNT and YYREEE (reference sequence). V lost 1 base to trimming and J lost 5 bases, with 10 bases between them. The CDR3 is CASSLTTGDEQYF. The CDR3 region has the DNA TGTGCCAGCAGCTTGACGACGGGGGACGAGCAGTACTTC.

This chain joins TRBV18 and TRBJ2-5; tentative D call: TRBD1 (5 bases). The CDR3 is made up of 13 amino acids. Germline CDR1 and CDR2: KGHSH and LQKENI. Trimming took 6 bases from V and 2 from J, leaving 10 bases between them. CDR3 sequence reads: CASSQGVQETQYF. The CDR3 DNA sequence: TGTGCCAGCTCTCAAGGGGTTCAAGAGACCCAGTACTTC.

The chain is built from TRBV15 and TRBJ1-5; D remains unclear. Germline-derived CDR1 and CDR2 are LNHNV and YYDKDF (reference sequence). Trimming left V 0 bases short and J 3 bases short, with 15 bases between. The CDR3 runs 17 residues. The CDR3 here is CATSRDYQYEINQPQHF. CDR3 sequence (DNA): TGTGCCACCAGCAGAGATTACCAGTATGAAATCAATCAGCCCCAGCATTTT.

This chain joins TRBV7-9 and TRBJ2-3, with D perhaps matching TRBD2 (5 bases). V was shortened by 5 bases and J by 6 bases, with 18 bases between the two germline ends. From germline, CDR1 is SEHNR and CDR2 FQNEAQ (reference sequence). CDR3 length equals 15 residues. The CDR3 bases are TGTGCCAGCAGCCCCTGGACTCCCGGGATGGATACGCAGTATTTT. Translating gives CASSPWTPGMDTQYF.

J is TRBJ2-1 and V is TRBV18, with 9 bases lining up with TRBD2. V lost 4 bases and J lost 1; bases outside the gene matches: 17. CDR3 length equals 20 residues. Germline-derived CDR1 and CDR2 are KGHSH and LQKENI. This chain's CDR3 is CASSRGASGKADPSYNEQFF. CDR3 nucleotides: TGTGCCAGCTCACGAGGGGCTAGCGGGAAGGCCGACCCATCCTACAATGAGCAGTTCTTC.

The CDR3 spells CASSYNLLNSPLHF. In DNA, the CDR3 is TGTGCCAGCAGTTACAATCTCCTTAATTCACCCCTCCACTTT. The chain carries TRBV6-5 and TRBJ1-6; no definite D call. With 2 bases removed from V and 6 bases from J, the gap between germline ends came to 8 bases. The CDR3 has 14 amino acids. Germline CDR1 reads MNHEY; CDR2 reads SVGAGI.

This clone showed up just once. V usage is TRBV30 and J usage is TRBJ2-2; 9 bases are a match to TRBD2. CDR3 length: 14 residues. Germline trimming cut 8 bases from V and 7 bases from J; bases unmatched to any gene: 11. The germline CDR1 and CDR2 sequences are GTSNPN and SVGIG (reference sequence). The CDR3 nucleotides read TGTGCCCGTGGGCTTCTAGCGGGACACGGGGAGCTGTTTTTT. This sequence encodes CARGLLAGHGELFF.

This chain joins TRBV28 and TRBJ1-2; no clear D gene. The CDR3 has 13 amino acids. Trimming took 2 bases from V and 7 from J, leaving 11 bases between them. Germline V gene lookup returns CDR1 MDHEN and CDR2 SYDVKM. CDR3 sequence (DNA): TGTGCCAGCAGTTTAAGTAGCTCGTCTGGCTACACCTTC. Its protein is CASSLSSSSGYTF.

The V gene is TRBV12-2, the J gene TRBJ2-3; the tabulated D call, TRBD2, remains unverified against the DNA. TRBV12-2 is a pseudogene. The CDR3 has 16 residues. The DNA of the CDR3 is TGTGCAAGTCGCTTAGCGCCTAGCGGGAGGGTTGGTACGCAGTATTTT. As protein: CASRLAPSGRVGTQYF.

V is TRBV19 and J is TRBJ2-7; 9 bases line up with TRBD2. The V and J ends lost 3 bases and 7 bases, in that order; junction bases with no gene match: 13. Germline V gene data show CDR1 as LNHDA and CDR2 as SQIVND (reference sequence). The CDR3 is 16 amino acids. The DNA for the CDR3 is TGTGCCAGTAGTATTCCGGGAACTAGCGGGTCGGGGGAGCAGTACTTC. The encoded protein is CASSIPGTSGSGEQYF.

The CDR3 nucleotides read TGTGCCAGTACCCCTGGGACTAGTGACGACTACGAGCAGTACTTC. Translation gives CASTPGTSDDYEQYF. The V and J genes are TRBV19 and TRBJ2-7, with 8 nucleotides matching TRBD2. The CDR3 length is 15 residues. The germline V gene encodes CDR1 LNHDA and CDR2 SQIVND (reference sequence). V gave up 7 bases and J gave up 3 bases; unmatched junction bases: 11.

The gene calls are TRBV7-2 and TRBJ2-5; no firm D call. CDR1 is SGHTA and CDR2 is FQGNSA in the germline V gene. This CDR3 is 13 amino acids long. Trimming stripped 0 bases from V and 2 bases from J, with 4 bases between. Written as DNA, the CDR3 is TGTGCCAGCAGCTTAGCGCGGCAAGAGACCCAGTACTTC. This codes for CASSLARQETQYF.

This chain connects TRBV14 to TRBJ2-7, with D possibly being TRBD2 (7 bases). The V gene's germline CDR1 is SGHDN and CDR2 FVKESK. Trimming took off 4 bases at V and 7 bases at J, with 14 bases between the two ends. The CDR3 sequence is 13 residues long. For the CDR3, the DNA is TGTGCCAGCAGCCTCGGGGGGCGAAGGGAGCAGTACTTC. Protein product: CASSLGGRREQYF. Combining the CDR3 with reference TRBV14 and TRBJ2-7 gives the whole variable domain EAGVTQFPSHSVIEKGQTVTLRCDPISGHDNLYWYRRVMGKEIKFLLHFVKESKQDESGMPNNRFLAERTGGTYSTLKVQPAELEDSGVYFCASSLGGRREQYFGPGTRLTVT.

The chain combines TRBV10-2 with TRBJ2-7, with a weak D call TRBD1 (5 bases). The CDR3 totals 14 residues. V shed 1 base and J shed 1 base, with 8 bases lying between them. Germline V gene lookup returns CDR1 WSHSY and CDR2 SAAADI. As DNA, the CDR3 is TGCGCCAGCAGTGAGTACCAGGGATCCTACGAGCAGTACTTC. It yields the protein CASSEYQGSYEQYF.

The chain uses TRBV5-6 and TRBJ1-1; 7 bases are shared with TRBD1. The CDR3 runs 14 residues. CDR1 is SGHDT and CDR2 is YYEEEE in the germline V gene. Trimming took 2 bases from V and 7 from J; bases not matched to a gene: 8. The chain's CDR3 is CASSFGQAGFEAFF. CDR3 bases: TGTGCCAGCAGCTTTGGACAGGCCGGTTTTGAAGCTTTCTTT.

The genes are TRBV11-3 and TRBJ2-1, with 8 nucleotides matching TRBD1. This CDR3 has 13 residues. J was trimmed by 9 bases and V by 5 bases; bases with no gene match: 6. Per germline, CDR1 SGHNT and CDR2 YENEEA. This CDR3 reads CASSLSGGSEQFF. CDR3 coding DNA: TGTGCCAGCAGCCTTTCAGGGGGCTCTGAGCAGTTCTTC.

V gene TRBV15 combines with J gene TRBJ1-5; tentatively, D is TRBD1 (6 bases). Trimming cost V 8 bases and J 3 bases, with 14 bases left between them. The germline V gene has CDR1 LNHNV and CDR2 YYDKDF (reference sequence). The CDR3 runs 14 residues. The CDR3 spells CATWNGQHNQPQHF. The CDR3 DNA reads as TGTGCCACCTGGAATGGACAGCACAATCAGCCCCAGCATTTT.

The CDR3 loop reads CASSPLAGANVLTF. The DNA of the CDR3 is TGTGCCAGCTCTCCTCTAGCTGGGGCCAACGTCCTGACTTTC. The rearrangement uses TRBV18 and TRBJ2-6; no reliable D call. The V gene lost 6 bases and the J gene lost 2 bases, with 8 bases spanning the gap. In germline, CDR1 is KGHSH, CDR2 LQKENI. The CDR3 extends over 14 amino acids.

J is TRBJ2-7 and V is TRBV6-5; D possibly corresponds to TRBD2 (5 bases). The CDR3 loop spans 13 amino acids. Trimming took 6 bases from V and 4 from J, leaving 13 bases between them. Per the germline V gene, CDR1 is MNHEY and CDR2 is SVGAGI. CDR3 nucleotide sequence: TGTGCCAGCAGCCGGACGGGAACTTACGAGCAGTACTTC. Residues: CASSRTGTYEQYF.

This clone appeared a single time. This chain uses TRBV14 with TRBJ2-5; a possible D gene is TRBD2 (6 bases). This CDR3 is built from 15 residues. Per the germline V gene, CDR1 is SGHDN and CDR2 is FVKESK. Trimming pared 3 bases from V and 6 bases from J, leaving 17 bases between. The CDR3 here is CASSHLTRNVKTQYF. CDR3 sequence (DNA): TGTGCCAGCAGCCACTTGACTAGGAACGTTAAGACCCAGTACTTC. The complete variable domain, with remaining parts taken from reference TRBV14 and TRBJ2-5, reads EAGVTQFPSHSVIEKGQTVTLRCDPISGHDNLYWYRRVMGKEIKFLLHFVKESKQDESGMPNNRFLAERTGGTYSTLKVQPAELEDSGVYFCASSHLTRNVKTQYFGPGTRLLVL.